This T cell receptor (beta chain) is from a study of cytomegalovirus exposure and HLA in healthy donors. General study results and limits: About 87% or about 30% of the time was how often most TCR beta V segments were productive, according to an earlier analysis. Later, TCR association rates were found to vary by HLA locus, highest for DRB1 and lowest for HLA-C. Sequencing probably produced one cluster of sequence variants that were highly shared.

This clone was observed a few times. The antigen is undetermined. V was cut by 3 bases and J by 4 bases, with 11 bases left in between. The CDR3 totals 14 residues. Germline CDR1 SGHTA, CDR2 FQGNSA. In the PCR, 60 Vbeta and 13 Jbeta primers were used. Generated by immunoSEQ multiplex PCR, the TCRdb table keeps only in-frame clones and is missing some. The sample shows 99,000 or so clones, about 83% of them seen only once. Regarding donors, all were healthy bone marrow donors. This sequence originates from a man aged 18-30 years in good health and CMV-seronegative. The sequenced material came from PBMCs. V usage is TRBV7-2 and J usage is TRBJ2-3; D perhaps matches TRBD2 (5 bases). The CDR3: CASSFRTGSDTQYF. In DNA, the CDR3 is TGTGCCAGCAGCTTCCGGACTGGATCAGATACGCAGTATTTT. Filled out from reference TRBV7-2 and TRBJ2-3, the complete variable domain reads GAGVSQSPSNKVTEKGKDVELRCDPISGHTALYWYRQSLGQGLEFLIYFQGNSAPDKSGLPSDRFSAERTGGSVSTLTIQRTQQEDSAVYLCASSFRTGSDTQYFGPGTRLTVL.